Shown below are 2 T cell receptor beta chains from a single sample sequenced in a study of blood T cell repertoires in COVID-19. The protocol was immunoSEQ multiplex PCR, while the TCRdb copy is restricted to in-frame clones and leaves out a portion. The table lists fewer than 150,000 clones, about 90% of them singletons. The sample taken for sequencing was peripheral blood. These receptors came from a woman aged 60-70 years with acute or convalescent COVID-19.

The V call is TRBV18, the J call TRBJ2-7, with TRBD1 as a possible D gene (5 bases). Germline CDR1 is KGHSH and CDR2 is LQKENI. The CDR3 runs to 13 residues. V was trimmed by 8 bases and J by 2 bases, leaving 13 bases between them. The CDR3 sequence: CASPPREPYEQYF. The DNA for the CDR3 is TGTGCCAGCCCGCCCAGGGAACCCTACGAGCAGTACTTC.

This CDR3 reads CASSGTGWYTEAFF. CDR3 nucleotide sequence: TGTGCCAGCAGTGGTACAGGATGGTACACTGAAGCTTTCTTT. J is TRBJ1-1 and V is TRBV27, with a tentative D call TRBD1 (5 bases). CDR3 length: 14 residues. From germline, CDR1 is MNHEY and CDR2 SMNVEV (reference sequence). The ends were cut back, 5 bases at V and 3 bases at J, with 13 bases in the middle.